The rows below give T cell receptor beta chains drawn from one sample of a study of T cells in Graves' hyperthyroidism and ophthalmopathy. TCRdb reanalysed the multiplex PCR reads using MiXCR and keeps one entry per CDR3 protein. The sample consists of approximately 210,000 distinct CDR3 sequences, more than 15% of them appearing once. The sample comprised blood. Receptors were obtained from a man aged 45 to 65 with Graves' hyperthyroidism. The CDR3 runs from the conserved cysteine through the conserved F or W. D genes are given only for firm matches. Size is stated for part of the rows, as once, few or many counts, or as a class when the clone is expanded.

V gene: TRBV13; D gene: NA; J gene: TRBJ2-1; clone size: NA; CDR3 protein: CASSSTVLSGNEQFF; CDR3 DNA: TGTGCCAGCAGCTCAACGGTCCTATCAGGCAATGAGCAGTTCTTC
V gene: TRBV28; D gene: NA; J gene: TRBJ2-1; clone size: many; CDR3 protein: CASSLSAERYNEQFF; CDR3 DNA: TGTGCCAGCAGTTTATCGGCGGAACGATACAATGAGCAGTTCTTC
V gene: TRBV29-1; D gene: TRBD1; J gene: TRBJ2-1; clone size: few; CDR3 protein: CSVRDSSPYNEQFF; CDR3 DNA: TGCAGCGTTCGGGACAGTTCTCCCTACAATGAGCAGTTCTTC
V gene: TRBV15; D gene: NA; J gene: TRBJ2-7; clone size: many; CDR3 protein: CATSRGTWDPTYEQYF; CDR3 DNA: TGTGCCACCAGCAGAGGGACCTGGGACCCCACCTACGAGCAGTACTTC
V gene: TRBV9; D gene: NA; J gene: TRBJ1-1; clone size: few; CDR3 protein: CASSVEGTFTEAFF; CDR3 DNA: TGTGCCAGCAGCGTAGAGGGGACTTTTACTGAAGCTTTCTTT
V gene: TRBV10-1; D gene: TRBD2; J gene: TRBJ2-3; clone size: NA; CDR3 protein: CASSESGMADTQYF; CDR3 DNA: TGCGCCAGCAGTGAAAGCGGGATGGCAGATACGCAGTATTTT
V gene: TRBV4-3; D gene: NA; J gene: TRBJ2-1; clone size: few; CDR3 protein: CASSQVGGSNEQFF; CDR3 DNA: TGCGCCAGCAGCCAAGTAGGAGGGAGCAATGAGCAGTTCTTC
V gene: TRBV7-9; D gene: NA; J gene: TRBJ2-5; clone size: many; CDR3 protein: CASSLGLALGETQYF; CDR3 DNA: TGTGCCAGCAGCTTAGGGCTAGCCCTGGGAGAGACCCAGTACTTC
V gene: TRBV7-2; D gene: NA; J gene: TRBJ2-3; clone size: many; CDR3 protein: CASSLGSSGTDTQYF; CDR3 DNA: TGTGCCAGCAGCTTAGGTTCGTCGGGCACAGATACGCAGTATTTT
V gene: TRBV7-9; D gene: NA; J gene: TRBJ2-7; clone size: many; CDR3 protein: CASSIDSYEQYF; CDR3 DNA: TGTGCCAGCAGCATAGACAGCTACGAGCAGTACTTC
V gene: TRBV11-2; D gene: TRBD1; J gene: TRBJ2-1; clone size: many; CDR3 protein: CASSLRTGGWGEQFF; CDR3 DNA: TGTGCCAGCAGCCTTAGGACAGGGGGATGGGGTGAGCAGTTCTTC
V gene: TRBV29-1; D gene: TRBD2; J gene: TRBJ2-5; clone size: NA; CDR3 protein: CSVESGGQETQYF; CDR3 DNA: TGCAGCGTTGAATCGGGGGGCCAAGAGACCCAGTACTTC
V gene: TRBV11-2; D gene: NA; J gene: TRBJ2-2; clone size: many; CDR3 protein: CASSLVPGRHRELFF; CDR3 DNA: TGTGCCAGCAGCTTAGTTCCGGGACGCCATAGGGAGCTGTTTTTT
V gene: TRBV7-8; D gene: TRBD1; J gene: TRBJ2-7; clone size: many; CDR3 protein: CASSAHRGPSAEQYF; CDR3 DNA: TGTGCCAGCAGCGCGCACAGGGGGCCTTCCGCCGAGCAGTACTTC
V gene: TRBV20-1; D gene: NA; J gene: TRBJ1-2; clone size: NA; CDR3 protein: CSAPLFGRADGYTF; CDR3 DNA: TGCAGTGCCCCTCTTTTTGGCAGGGCCGATGGCTACACCTTC
V gene: TRBV7-8; D gene: NA; J gene: TRBJ1-2; clone size: few; CDR3 protein: CASSSPGRRNTF; CDR3 DNA: TGTGCCAGCAGCTCCCCGGGACGGAGAAACACCTTC
V gene: TRBV28; D gene: TRBD1; J gene: TRBJ2-3; clone size: many; CDR3 protein: CASSSGQVPTQYF; CDR3 DNA: TGTGCCAGCAGTTCGGGACAGGTCCCAACGCAGTATTTT
V gene: TRBV28; D gene: TRBD2; J gene: TRBJ2-1; clone size: NA; CDR3 protein: CASSRLYSGRGINEQFF; CDR3 DNA: TGTGCCAGCAGTAGACTATATAGCGGGAGAGGCATCAATGAGCAGTTCTTC
V gene: TRBV20-1; D gene: NA; J gene: TRBJ2-7; clone size: many; CDR3 protein: CSAPPDSTGYEQYF; CDR3 DNA: TGCAGTGCCCCGCCCGACTCGACAGGCTACGAGCAGTACTTC
V gene: TRBV10-3; D gene: NA; J gene: TRBJ1-1; clone size: many; CDR3 protein: CAISETELNTEAFF; CDR3 DNA: TGTGCCATCAGTGAAACAGAACTGAACACTGAAGCTTTCTTT
V gene: TRBV5-1; D gene: NA; J gene: TRBJ1-5; clone size: many; CDR3 protein: CASSPRGGGQPQHF; CDR3 DNA: TGCGCCAGCAGCCCGAGGGGAGGGGGTCAGCCCCAGCATTTT
V gene: TRBV27; D gene: NA; J gene: TRBJ2-2; clone size: many; CDR3 protein: CASSAGQNTGELFF; CDR3 DNA: TGTGCCAGCAGCGCGGGACAGAACACCGGGGAGCTGTTTTTT
V gene: TRBV5-1; D gene: TRBD2; J gene: TRBJ2-5; clone size: few; CDR3 protein: CASSPLTSGAQETQYF; CDR3 DNA: TGCGCCAGCAGCCCCCTGACTAGCGGGGCCCAAGAGACCCAGTACTTC
V gene: TRBV4-1; D gene: NA; J gene: TRBJ1-4; clone size: NA; CDR3 protein: CASSGERTTNEKLFF; CDR3 DNA: TGCGCCAGCAGTGGGGAAAGGACAACTAATGAAAAACTGTTTTTT
V gene: TRBV11-2; D gene: TRBD2; J gene: TRBJ2-1; clone size: NA; CDR3 protein: CASSSGREGYVGNEQFF; CDR3 DNA: TGTGCCAGCAGCTCCGGGCGGGAGGGCTACGTAGGCAATGAGCAGTTCTTC
V gene: TRBV5-1; D gene: TRBD2; J gene: TRBJ2-2; clone size: many; CDR3 protein: CASTLLAGGNTGELFF; CDR3 DNA: TGCGCCAGCACCCTCCTAGCGGGAGGCAACACCGGGGAGCTGTTTTTT
V gene: TRBV11-2; D gene: TRBD1; J gene: TRBJ2-5; clone size: many; CDR3 protein: CASSPDREETQYF; CDR3 DNA: TGTGCCAGCAGCCCGGACAGGGAGGAGACCCAGTACTTC
V gene: TRBV20-1; D gene: NA; J gene: TRBJ2-1; clone size: many; CDR3 protein: CSARERADPYNEQFF; CDR3 DNA: TGCAGTGCTAGAGAGAGAGCGGATCCCTACAATGAGCAGTTCTTC
V gene: TRBV30; D gene: NA; J gene: TRBJ2-1; clone size: NA; CDR3 protein: CAWNGGLNNEQFF; CDR3 DNA: TGTGCCTGGAATGGGGGCTTAAACAATGAGCAGTTCTTC
V gene: TRBV5-1; D gene: TRBD2; J gene: TRBJ2-1; clone size: many; CDR3 protein: CASSFFATSGSNEQFF; CDR3 DNA: TGCGCCAGCAGCTTTTTTGCGACTAGCGGATCCAATGAGCAGTTCTTC
V gene: TRBV5-1; D gene: TRBD2; J gene: TRBJ2-7; clone size: NA; CDR3 protein: CASSLTSGSFYEQYF; CDR3 DNA: TGCGCCAGCAGCTTGACTAGCGGGAGTTTTTACGAGCAGTACTTC
V gene: TRBV6-4; D gene: NA; J gene: TRBJ2-3; clone size: many; CDR3 protein: CASSDGGHTDTQYF; CDR3 DNA: TGTGCCAGCAGTGATGGGGGGCACACAGATACGCAGTATTTT
V gene: TRBV20-1; D gene: TRBD2; J gene: TRBJ2-5; clone size: many; CDR3 protein: CSAKGFERESRQTQYF; CDR3 DNA: TGCAGTGCTAAGGGCTTTGAGCGGGAGAGTCGTCAGACCCAGTACTTC
V gene: TRBV6-2/TRBV6-3; D gene: TRBD1; J gene: TRBJ2-3; clone size: NA; CDR3 protein: CASSYGTGGTDTQYF; CDR3 DNA: TGTGCCAGCAGTTACGGGACAGGGGGAACGGATACGCAGTATTTT
V gene: TRBV5-1; D gene: NA; J gene: TRBJ1-3; clone size: few; CDR3 protein: CASSLASGISSGNTIYF; CDR3 DNA: TGCGCCAGCAGCTTGGCATCTGGGATTAGCTCTGGAAACACCATATATTTT
V gene: TRBV13; D gene: NA; J gene: TRBJ1-1; clone size: few; CDR3 protein: CASSFEGRATEAFF; CDR3 DNA: TGTGCCAGCAGCTTTGAGGGAAGGGCCACTGAAGCTTTCTTT
V gene: TRBV20-1; D gene: TRBD1; J gene: TRBJ2-1; clone size: many; CDR3 protein: CSARVMDRPPGNEQFF; CDR3 DNA: TGCAGTGCTAGAGTAATGGACAGGCCTCCGGGGAATGAGCAGTTCTTC
V gene: TRBV12-3/TRBV12-4; D gene: NA; J gene: TRBJ1-2; clone size: many; CDR3 protein: CASSQLSGYTF; CDR3 DNA: TGTGCCAGCAGTCAACTTTCGGGCTACACCTTC
V gene: TRBV12-3/TRBV12-4; D gene: NA; J gene: TRBJ2-1; clone size: many; CDR3 protein: CASSVGGSYNEQFF; CDR3 DNA: TGTGCCAGCAGTGTGGGGGGTTCCTACAATGAGCAGTTCTTC
V gene: TRBV20-1; D gene: TRBD2; J gene: TRBJ2-1; clone size: few; CDR3 protein: CSARWTTMGGVEFF; CDR3 DNA: TGCAGTGCTAGGTGGACTACCATGGGGGGGGTGGAGTTCTTC
V gene: TRBV30; D gene: NA; J gene: TRBJ2-2; clone size: NA; CDR3 protein: CAWSDSGELFF; CDR3 DNA: TGTGCCTGGAGTGACTCGGGGGAGCTGTTTTTT
V gene: TRBV6-1; D gene: TRBD2; J gene: TRBJ2-7; clone size: NA; CDR3 protein: CASSSAGGPRVQYF; CDR3 DNA: TGTGCCAGCAGTTCAGCGGGAGGGCCTAGGGTGCAGTACTTC
V gene: TRBV18; D gene: NA; J gene: TRBJ2-1; clone size: few; CDR3 protein: CASSPERTDNEQFF; CDR3 DNA: TGTGCCAGCTCACCCGAAAGGACAGACAATGAGCAGTTCTTC
V gene: TRBV28; D gene: NA; J gene: TRBJ1-3; clone size: few; CDR3 protein: CASSFSIPSGNTIYF; CDR3 DNA: TGTGCCAGCAGTTTTTCAATACCCTCTGGAAACACCATATATTTT
V gene: TRBV7-8; D gene: TRBD2; J gene: TRBJ2-3; clone size: NA; CDR3 protein: CASSLARVLSGRGDNTDTQYF; CDR3 DNA: TGTGCCAGCAGCTTAGCAAGGGTCCTTAGCGGGAGAGGTGATAACACAGATACGCAGTATTTT